A single count supports the clone carrying this T cell receptor (beta chain). The entry originates in a study of blood T cell repertoires in COVID-19. CDR3 length: 11 amino acids. Trimming pared 6 bases from V and 5 bases from J, leaving 7 bases between. In the study's own analysis: Quantification of nucleated cells was approximated via reference gene primer amplification. Assay used: immunoSEQ multiplex PCR; TCRdb lists only in-frame clones, some missing. V and J calls and clone size come straight from that table; D and trimming were deduced from the DNA. Of fewer than 350,000 clones in the sample, 81% are singletons; the top ten hold around 2.9%.

Sequencing was performed on peripheral blood. The TCR originated in a woman aged 55-70 years with active or convalescent COVID-19. The chain employs TRBV12-3 or TRBV12-4 and TRBJ1-2, with D unresolved. CDR3 residues: CASRAEYGYTF. In DNA form, the CDR3 reads TGTGCCAGCAGGGCAGAATATGGCTACACCTTC.